This TCR beta chain derives from a study of graft-versus-host responses after intestinal transplantation (dated by TCRdb to about 2021). Some background on the complete study: Recipients received multivisceral, liver-intestinal, or isolated intestinal transplants. Alloreactive clones were identified by sequencing pre-transplant mixed lymphocyte reaction products and comparing these products with unstimulated pre-transplant donor and recipient T cells. Every recipient was given anti-thymocyte globulin induction, followed by approximately 3 years of maintenance tacrolimus and steroids. A cohort of 24 intestinal transplant recipients, including one retransplant, was enrolled, and 3 patients lacking pretransplant specimens were excluded. Donor T cell macrochimerism was defined as a peak of at least 4% donor T cells among recipient peripheral blood mononuclear cells. Graft-versus-host and host-versus-graft alloreactive T cell clones were tracked in the graft, circulation and bone marrow after intestinal transplantation using bulk TCR-beta CDR3 sequencing. Samples from a few later patients were sequenced in-house on an Illumina MiSeq with MiXCR processing rather than by the commercial service.

A note on this clone: The antigen it recognizes is unknown. Within one base of it there is no much larger clone, and no base qualities were kept.

To prepare the library, the immunoSEQ multiplex PCR assay was applied. In most patients, genomic DNA was isolated using the Qiagen DNeasy Blood and Tissue Kit and sent frozen to Adaptive Biotechnologies for TCR sequencing. For most patients, genomic DNA was subjected to high-throughput TCR-beta CDR3 sequencing by Adaptive Biotechnologies. Per the authors' processing: TCR sequencing data for 18 patients were retrieved from Adaptive's ImmunoSEQ software; a few other patients were processed with MiXCR and VDJtools. To correct CD4 versus CD8 sorting errors, any sequence found in both subsets at a frequency ratio below 5:1 was removed. CDR3 nucleotide sequences shared by donor and recipient were removed because the origin of these sequences could not be assigned. To be classed as alloreactive, a clone needed at least 2-fold expansion over unstimulated cells and a minimum CFSE-low frequency of 0.002% (template counts) or 0.001% (read counts). A clone was considered mappable if detected in the sequenced pre-transplant spleen, lymph node, or MLR CFSE-low populations of the donor or recipient. Cumulative frequency of alloreactive clones was calculated as a percentage of all sequences weighted by copy number. Imported from immuneACCESS, the table was reduced by TCRdb to in-frame sequences with V and J called. These copies leave out some clones; in studies compared against another copy, an unresolved V gene accounts for under half, and the cause of the remainder is not known. V and J calls plus clone size are reproduced from that table; the DNA served to infer D and trimming. For this sample there are more than 90,000 clones; around 90% appear just once. Roughly 0.23% of the sample is held by the ten biggest clonotypes.

On the study overall, not on this receptor specifically: In patients with donor T cell macrochimerism, the allografts had high GvH to HvG T cell clonal ratios. GvH clones turned up in recipient bone marrow, with some appearing earlier in ileal mucosa or blood, a pattern consistent with an intestinal mucosal origin. Early after transplant, peak levels of circulating GvH clones were found to be associated with declines in HvG clones. The relatively low number and heterogeneity of intestinal transplant patients limited the conclusions.

The germline ends are 11 bases apart after V is trimmed by 5 bases and J by 3 bases. The CDR3 runs 14 amino acids, cysteine and phenylalanine included. The retained sequence is limited to the CDR3, 42 bases, with the frame set at the first base. The germline V gene (reference sequence) supplies CDR1 LNHDA and CDR2 SQIVND. The intended sense of this specimen's time point label: cells obtained before transplantation from donor or recipient. CD3+CD4+ and CD3+CD8+ populations were FACS-sorted from unstimulated pre-transplant donor and recipient cells taken from spleen or lymph nodes. This sample comprised unstimulated CD4+ T cells sorted from spleen or lymph node cells, obtained before transplant. This clonotype was obtained from a human donor who was the organ donor for an intestinal transplant. The rearranged chain carries TRBV19 and TRBJ1-5; the best D guess is TRBD1, with 6 bases matching. The nucleotides are TGTGCCAGTAGTCTCGGACAGTTCAATCAGCCCCAGCATTTT. Its protein is CASSLGQFNQPQHF.